The 9 T cell receptor beta chains listed next were all sequenced from one sample in a study of patients and donors after allogeneic stem cell transplantation. TCRdb independently ran MiXCR on the RT-PCR reads; one entry per CDR3 protein. In the table there are about a million distinct CDR3 sequences, 15% to 20% of which are singletons. Material: blood, either unsorted or a sorted T cell fraction (not recorded which). Every receptor here comes from a human donor who was either an allogeneic HSCT recipient or a stem cell or donor lymphocyte infusion donor (not recorded which). It is not recorded whose cells these are; they may come from a transplant donor.

The V call is TRBV28, the J call TRBJ1-1, with unresolved D. Germline V gives CDR1 MDHEN, CDR2 SYDVKM. The CDR3 covers 16 residues. Trimming removed 5 bases from V and 0 bases from J, with 16 bases in between. CDR3 sequence (DNA): TGTGCCAGCAGTCCACCCCGCGGGGTGGTGAACACTGAAGCTTTCTTT. It codes for CASSPPRGVVNTEAFF. Using reference TRBV28 and TRBJ1-1 for the parts outside the CDR3, the full variable domain is DVKVTQSSRYLVKRTGEKVFLECVQDMDHENMFWYRQDPGLGLRLIYFSYDVKMKEKGDIPEGYSVSREKKERFSLILESASTNQTSMYLCASSPPRGVVNTEAFFGQGTRLTVV.

This clonotype was picked up a small number of times. The genes are TRBV12-3 or TRBV12-4 and TRBJ2-5; 7 bases match TRBD2. Trimming removed 7 bases from V and 3 bases from J; junction bases left unmatched: 8. The CDR3 has 14 amino acids. CDR3 amino acids: CASTTSVAKETQYF. The CDR3, as DNA: TGTGCCAGCACTACTAGCGTAGCGAAAGAGACCCAGTACTTC.

This clonotype came up a few times. The J gene is TRBJ1-3, the V gene TRBV5-1; 7 bases fit TRBD1. The CDR3 sequence is 16 residues long. Trimming took 4 bases from V and 3 from J; bases not matched to a gene: 10. Germline V lookup: CDR1 SGHRS, CDR2 YFSETQ. The CDR3 DNA sequence: TGCGCCAGCAGCAACAGGACAGGAAGGATTGGAAACACCATATATTTT. Its protein product is CASSNRTGRIGNTIYF.

The V and J genes are TRBV5-1 and TRBJ2-3, with 9 bases fitting TRBD2. V shed 2 bases, J shed 2 bases, and the junction held 9 bases outside the gene matches. The CDR3 has 17 residues. CDR1 and CDR2 (germline): SGHRS, YFSETQ. CDR3 amino acids: CASSLKAGGRSTDTQYF. CDR3 coding DNA: TGCGCCAGCAGCTTAAAAGCGGGAGGACGATCCACAGATACGCAGTATTTT.

This clonotype appeared a few times. The J gene is TRBJ2-1, the V gene TRBV7-9, with TRBD1 matching over 10 bases. Germline CDR1 is SEHNR and CDR2 is FQNEAQ (reference sequence). The trim removed 10 bases at V and 9 bases at J, leaving 9 bases unmatched. This CDR3 is built from 13 residues. The CDR3 here is CAIQGQGEGEQFF. The CDR3 DNA sequence: TGTGCCATACAAGGACAGGGGGAGGGTGAGCAGTTCTTC.

The table lists this clonotype with a few counts. This sequence joins TRBV6-2 or TRBV6-3 and TRBJ2-7, with D possibly being TRBD2 (5 bases). Trimming left V 7 bases short and J 3 bases short, with 16 bases between. This CDR3 region has 14 residues. Germline lookup yields CDR1 MNHEY and CDR2 SVGEGT. The chain's CDR3 is CASNDGPGIYEQYF. The CDR3, as DNA: TGTGCCAGCAACGACGGGCCGGGGATCTACGAGCAGTACTTC.

This clonotype has just a few counts. The chain has TRBV5-1 and TRBJ2-3; 8 nucleotides align to TRBD2. Germline V gene sequence: CDR1 SGHRS, CDR2 YFSETQ. The CDR3 has 14 residues. V was clipped by 3 bases and J by 4 bases; unmatched bases: 4. The CDR3 spells CASSSPGLADTQYF. The CDR3 nucleotides are TGCGCCAGCAGCTCCCCGGGACTAGCAGATACGCAGTATTTT.

This clonotype came up a few times. The chain recombines TRBV4-3 with TRBJ2-1, with TRBD2 matching 7 bases. With V trimmed by 4 bases and J by 10 bases, 10 bases remained unmatched. The CDR3 extends over 14 amino acids. Germline CDR1 is LGHNA and CDR2 is YSLEER. CDR3 in amino acids: CASSRGTTSQEQFF. As DNA, the CDR3 is TGCGCCAGCAGCCGAGGGACTACTAGCCAGGAGCAGTTCTTC.

This clonotype has a handful of counts. The rearrangement joins TRBV15 to TRBJ1-1, with D possibly being TRBD1 (6 bases). Trimming left V 0 bases short and J 2 bases short, with 16 bases between. The CDR3 has 17 amino acids. Per germline, CDR1 LNHNV and CDR2 YYDKDF (reference sequence). CDR3 loop: CATSREGKQGINTEAFF. In DNA form, the CDR3 reads TGTGCCACCAGCAGAGAGGGAAAACAGGGAATAAACACTGAAGCTTTCTTT. Combining the CDR3 with reference TRBV15 and TRBJ1-1 gives the whole variable domain DAMVIQNPRYQVTQFGKPVTLSCSQTLNHNVMYWYQQKSSQAPKLLFHYYDKDFNNEADTPDNFQSRRPNTSFCFLDIRSPGLGDTAMYLCATSREGKQGINTEAFFGQGTRLTVV.